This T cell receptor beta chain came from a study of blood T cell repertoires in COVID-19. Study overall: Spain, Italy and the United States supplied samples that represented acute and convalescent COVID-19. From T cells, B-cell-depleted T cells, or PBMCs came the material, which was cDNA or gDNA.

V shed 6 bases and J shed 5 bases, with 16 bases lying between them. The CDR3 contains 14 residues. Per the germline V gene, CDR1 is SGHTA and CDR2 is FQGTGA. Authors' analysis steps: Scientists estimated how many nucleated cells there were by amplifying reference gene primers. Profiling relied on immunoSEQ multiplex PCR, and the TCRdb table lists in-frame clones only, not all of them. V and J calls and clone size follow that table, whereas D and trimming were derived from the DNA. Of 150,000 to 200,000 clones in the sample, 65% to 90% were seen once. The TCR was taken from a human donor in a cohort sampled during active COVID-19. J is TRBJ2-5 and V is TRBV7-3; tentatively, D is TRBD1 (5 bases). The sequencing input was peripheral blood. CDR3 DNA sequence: TGTGCCAGCAGTAAGAGACTGGGGCGGGAGACCCAGTACTTC. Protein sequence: CASSKRLGRETQYF.